These 3 T cell receptor beta chains share one sample of origin, sequenced in a study of glioma-infiltrating T cells. Using RNA template, CDR3s of TCR alpha and beta were amplified with iRepertoire arm-PCR. TCRdb analysed the multiplex PCR reads with MiXCR anew, one entry per CDR3 protein. The sample includes approximately 120,000 distinct CDR3 sequences, less than 30% of them seen just once. Sequencing was carried out using glioma tissue, nonneoplastic brain tissue, or PBMCs (not recorded which). All receptors derive from a human donor with low-grade glioma or glioblastoma, undergoing nonglioma brain surgery, or in good health (not recorded which).

Note on this clonotype: One end of the junction is discordant with germline, which a read error may explain. The chain recombines TRBV6-2 or TRBV6-3 with TRBJ1-5, with D hard to call. The CDR3 runs 13 residues. Per germline, CDR1 MNHEY and CDR2 SVGEGT. The CDR3 sequence: CATTVDSNQPRHF. For the CDR3, the DNA is TGTGCCACCACGGTGGATAGCAATCAGCCCCGGCATTTT.

On this clonotype: A clone one base away is much larger, so this may be a read error. This chain joins TRBV6-1 and TRBJ1-1, with D possibly matching TRBD1 (6 bases). In germline, CDR1 is MNHNS, CDR2 SASEGT. The CDR3 loop spans 13 amino acids. CDR3 region: CTSSTQGGGNAFF. The CDR3 DNA follows: TGTACCAGCAGTACACAGGGAGGTGGGAATGCTTTCTTT.

About this clonotype: Since a much larger clone is just one base distant, this may be a read error. Here the CDR3 reads CASSQGRRQGTQHF. The CDR3 nucleotides read TGCGCCAGCAGCCAAGGAAGAAGACAGGGGACCCAGCACTTC. The genes are TRBV4-3 and TRBJ2-5; TRBD1 agrees at 8 bases. Germline assignment: CDR1 LGHNA and CDR2 YSLEER. The CDR3 is made up of 14 amino acids.